This T cell receptor beta chain was obtained from a study of T cell repertoires in cytomegalovirus infection. Turning to the study itself: Indicated by public TCR beta signatures were CMV infection and matching HLA type.

Germline assignment: CDR1 SGHRS and CDR2 YFSETQ. Trimming took 4 bases from V and 4 from J, leaving 11 bases between them. The CDR3 is made up of 13 amino acids. Via MiXCR, TCRdb re-called the reads, giving one row per CDR3 protein. The data show a few hundred thousand distinct CDR3 sequences, approximately 25% seen once. For this clonotype: Its antigen is as yet unknown.

Broader study findings: There were HLA-C-restricted CMV-specific TCR beta clonotypes dominating the ex vivo response. Cumulative public TCR beta family frequency identified CMV carriers with the relevant HLA.

The chain links TRBV5-1 to TRBJ1-1, with a possible D match to TRBD1 (5 bases). Sequencing was done on a sample of PBMCs. The TCR was taken from a human donor in good health (CMV status not recorded). Some clones in this sample may be carry-over from other donors' samples. CDR3 in amino acids: CASSNQGFTEAFF. Here the CDR3 DNA reads TGCGCCAGCAGCAACCAGGGTTTCACTGAAGCTTTCTTT.